The table lists the clone carrying this T cell receptor beta chain with a few counts. Its antigen is not known. The junction differs from germline at one of its ends, possibly a read error. This entry belongs to a study of PD-1 blockade in classical Hodgkin lymphoma. Overall study context: It was nivolumab at 3 mg/kg, given intravenously every 2 weeks, that patients received.

TCRdb's copy holds only in-frame clones and misses some; the assay was immunoSEQ multiplex PCR. The sample yields about 18,000 clones, roughly three quarters seen once. Time point denoted: cycle 4 day 1 (C4D1), after more than five weeks of nivolumab. With no exception, relapse followed autologous stem cell transplantation in all patients, and brentuximab vedotin exposure varied. Purification of CD4+ T cells from thawed PBMCs was achieved by magnetic negative selection. CDR1 is SGHAT and CDR2 is FQNNGV in the germline V gene. The CDR3 runs to 12 residues. Notes on the study in general: The authors have not defined what causes the repertoire differences, possibly disease activity or prior therapy. Diversity in CD4+ TCRs, unlike that measured in CD8+ TCRs, had risen significantly by C4D1. Similar baseline diversity was found in complete responders and newly diagnosed patients.

The genes are TRBV11-2 and TRBJ2-7; possibly TRBD1 or TRBD2 for D (5 bases each). The specimen was CD4+ T cells from blood, collected before the fourth cycle of nivolumab. The receptor was isolated from a human donor with classical Hodgkin lymphoma. CDR3 region: CASSLEGYEQYF. CDR3 sequence (DNA): TGTGCCAGCAGCCTAGAGGGGTACGAGCAGTACTTC. The whole variable domain, filled in from reference TRBV11-2 and TRBJ2-7, reads EAGVAQSPRYKIIEKRQSVAFWCNPISGHATLYWYQQILGQGPKLLIQFQNNGVVDDSQLPKDRFSAERLKGVDSTLKIQPAKLEDSAVYLCASSLEGYEQYFGPGTRLTVT.